A selection of T cell receptor beta chains follows, all from one sample in a study of CD8+ T cells in alopecia areata. Assay used: immunoSEQ multiplex PCR; TCRdb lists only in-frame clones, some missing. The repertoire holds some 130,000 clones, with about 47% as singletons. Sequenced material: CD8+ T cells sorted from blood, taken at week 0. All receptors come from a human donor with alopecia areata. CDR3s include the opening cysteine and the closing phenylalanine or tryptophan. Each record gives: clone size, J gene, D gene, V gene, CDR3 DNA, CDR3 protein. D genes are given only for firm matches. Where a row states a size, it is once, few, many or the class of an expanded clone; other rows omit it.

few,TRBJ1-1,-,TRBV5-6,TGTGCCAGCAGCTTGCAGGGAATGAACACTGAAGCTTTCTTT,CASSLQGMNTEAFF
-,TRBJ2-3,-,TRBV13,TGTGCCAGCAGCTTAGCCCGCAGGGGTAGCACAGATACGCAGTATTTT,CASSLARRGSTDTQYF
few,TRBJ2-7,-,TRBV7-9,TGTGCCAGCAGCTTAGCGCAGGAATCCTACGAGCAGTACTTC,CASSLAQESYEQYF
-,TRBJ2-7,-,TRBV13,TGTGCCAGCAGCCCCTCCCTCTACCGACGTTACGAGCAGTACTTC,CASSPSLYRRYEQYF
-,TRBJ1-1,-,TRBV5-1,TGCGCCAGCAGCTTCAGGGTTAACACTGAAGCTTTCTTT,CASSFRVNTEAFF
medium-sized,TRBJ2-7,TRBD1,TRBV19,TGTGCCAGTAGTATGGGACAGGAGACTTCCTACGAGCAGTACTTC,CASSMGQETSYEQYF
few,TRBJ2-2,TRBD1,TRBV10-3,TGTGCCATCAGCGGGACAGGGAACACCGGGGAGCTGTTTTTT,CAISGTGNTGELFF
-,TRBJ2-2,-,TRBV5-1,TGCGCCAGCAGCTTCTCCCGCCGCTCTGGGGCCGGGGAGCTGTTTTTT,CASSFSRRSGAGELFF
-,TRBJ2-3,-,TRBV9,TGTGCCAGCAGCGTAGAGGGGAGGCTGGGCACAGATACGCAGTATTTT,CASSVEGRLGTDTQYF
few,TRBJ2-7,-,TRBV7-9,TGTGCCAGCAGCTTAGCACAGGCGGAGCAGTACTTC,CASSLAQAEQYF